The 15 T cell receptor beta chains listed next were all sequenced from one sample in a study of a mutant IDH1 vaccine in newly diagnosed glioma. What these receptors recognize is not known. TCRdb's table, derived via immunoSEQ multiplex PCR, lists solely in-frame clones and lacks some. This sample has fewer than 35,000 clones, with around 76% found just once. Time point denoted: week 35, safety follow-up. Every vaccine dose comprised 300 ug of mutant IDH1 20-mer peptide plus topical imiquimod. The input for sequencing was PBMCs, taken from a glioma patient whose treatment included an IDH1 peptide vaccine. The receptors originated from a man aged 45-65 years with glioma.

This chain joins TRBV9 and TRBJ1-4, with a weak D call TRBD1 (6 bases). Per germline, CDR1 SGDLS and CDR2 YYNGEE. This CDR3 region has 16 residues. Trimming pared 3 bases from V and 7 bases from J, leaving 19 bases between. The DNA of the CDR3 is TGTGCCAGCAGCGCTCCCCGGGACACGGGGTCTGAAAAACTGTTTTTT. Translated: CASSAPRDTGSEKLFF.

The chain has TRBV7-9 and TRBJ2-1, with unresolved D. The V end lost 7 bases, the J end lost 5 bases, and 24 bases lay between the germline ends. The CDR3 has 17 residues. Germline CDR1 reads SEHNR; CDR2 reads FQNEAQ (reference sequence). CDR3 coding DNA: TGTGCCAGCACCCCCCAGGAGACCGGGCCTAGAAACAATGAGCAGTTCTTC. Protein sequence: CASTPQETGPRNNEQFF.

This chain joins TRBV4-1 and TRBJ2-5; D gene unclear. Germline CDR1 MGHRA, CDR2 YSYEKL. The ends were cut back, 6 bases at V and 3 bases at J, with 11 bases in the middle. The CDR3 sequence is 13 residues long. This chain's CDR3 is CASSPLIKETQYF. CDR3 bases: TGCGCCAGCAGTCCCCTCATAAAAGAGACCCAGTACTTC.

The chain has TRBV27 and TRBJ1-5; TRBD1 matches at 7 bases. The CDR3 runs to 13 residues. After removal of 6 bases from V and 5 bases from J, the junction contained 4 bases not matched to a gene. Germline V lookup: CDR1 MNHEY, CDR2 SMNVEV (reference sequence). The CDR3 protein is CASRGQGDQPQHF. The CDR3, as DNA: TGTGCCAGCAGAGGGCAGGGGGATCAGCCCCAGCATTTT.

This clone was counted a few times. The chain joins TRBV7-3 to TRBJ1-1; perhaps TRBD1 as D (5 bases). Trimming shortened V by 5 bases and J by 1 base, and 8 bases separated the two germline ends. The CDR3 covers 13 residues. Germline loops: CDR1 SGHTA, CDR2 FQGTGA. The CDR3 reads CASSQGENTEAFF. The CDR3 nucleotides read TGTGCCAGCAGCCAAGGGGAGAACACTGAAGCTTTCTTT.

This clone was seen only once. The rearrangement joins TRBV28 to TRBJ1-1, with TRBD1 matching 7 bases. The CDR3 is 15 amino acids. V dropped 4 bases and J dropped 2; count of bases not matched to a gene: 7. Germline V CDR1 and CDR2: MDHEN, SYDVKM. The CDR3 protein is CASSWVTGQNTEAFF. As DNA, the CDR3 is TGTGCCAGCAGTTGGGTGACAGGGCAAAACACTGAAGCTTTCTTT. Full variable domain (rest looked up from reference TRBV28 and TRBJ1-1): DVKVTQSSRYLVKRTGEKVFLECVQDMDHENMFWYRQDPGLGLRLIYFSYDVKMKEKGDIPEGYSVSREKKERFSLILESASTNQTSMYLCASSWVTGQNTEAFFGQGTRLTVV.

The gene calls are TRBV9 and TRBJ1-2; TRBD1 matches at 7 bases. The V gene end was trimmed by 1 base and the J gene end by 7 bases; junction bases not matched to a gene: 13. The germline gives CDR1 SGDLS, CDR2 YYNGEE. CDR3 length: 16 residues. The CDR3 loop is CASSVQRGQGLVGYTF. Here the CDR3 DNA reads TGTGCCAGCAGCGTACAGAGGGGGCAGGGTCTCGTTGGCTACACCTTC.

The CDR3 protein is CASSVGAGGETQYF. The CDR3 DNA is TGTGCCAGCAGCGTGGGAGCGGGGGGAGAGACCCAGTACTTC. The chain employs TRBV9 and TRBJ2-5; 9 positions agree with TRBD2. The germline gives CDR1 SGDLS, CDR2 YYNGEE. The CDR3 is made up of 14 amino acids. V shed 2 bases, J shed 4 bases, and the junction held 3 bases outside the gene matches.

This chain's CDR3 is CASSIEQGLIQFF. CDR3 nucleotide sequence: TGTGCCAGTAGTATAGAGCAGGGACTCATTCAGTTCTTC. The V and J genes are TRBV19 and TRBJ2-1, with a tentative D call TRBD2 (6 bases). The CDR3 covers 13 residues. CDR1 is LNHDA and CDR2 is SQIVND in the germline V gene (reference sequence). V was shortened by 0 bases and J by 13 bases, with 13 bases between the two germline ends.

This clone has just a few counts. CDR3 nucleotides: TGCAGTGCTGGGTACAATGAGCAGTTCTTC. It encodes CSAGYNEQFF. The chain has TRBV20-1 and TRBJ2-1; D gene ambiguous. Trimming stripped 5 bases from V and 4 bases from J, with 3 bases between. In germline, CDR1 is DFQATT, CDR2 SNEGSKA (reference sequence). The CDR3 length is 10 residues.

V usage is TRBV5-4 and J usage is TRBJ2-7; the D is unclear. Deletions cut 4 bases from V and 3 bases from J, with 17 bases between. Germline lookup yields CDR1 SGHNT and CDR2 YYREEE (reference sequence). The CDR3 is 15 amino acids. The CDR3 spells CASSRAVGLNYEQYF. CDR3 coding DNA: TGTGCCAGCAGCCGGGCGGTGGGCTTAAACTACGAGCAGTACTTC.

The chain recombines TRBV11-2 with TRBJ2-5; 8 bases align to TRBD1. The CDR3 contains 15 residues. The trim removed 5 bases at V and 2 bases at J, leaving 7 bases unmatched. The germline gives CDR1 SGHAT, CDR2 FQNNGV. This chain's CDR3 is CASSDQQGGQETQYF. In DNA, the CDR3 is TGTGCCAGCAGCGATCAACAGGGGGGACAAGAGACCCAGTACTTC. Full variable domain (remainder filled in from reference TRBV11-2 and TRBJ2-5): EAGVAQSPRYKIIEKRQSVAFWCNPISGHATLYWYQQILGQGPKLLIQFQNNGVVDDSQLPKDRFSAERLKGVDSTLKIQPAKLEDSAVYLCASSDQQGGQETQYFGPGTRLLVL.

This clone was counted only a few times. The chain joins TRBV7-9 to TRBJ2-7, with a tentative D call TRBD1 (6 bases). The germline V gene encodes CDR1 SEHNR and CDR2 FQNEAQ (reference sequence). The CDR3 has 15 amino acids. V was shortened by 3 bases and J by 6 bases, with 18 bases between the two germline ends. DNA of the CDR3: TGTGCCAGCAGCTTGCAAGGAGACAGGAACGTCGAGCAGTACTTC. Its protein is CASSLQGDRNVEQYF.

The gene calls are TRBV28 and TRBJ2-2, with D maybe TRBD1 (6 bases). Trimming removed 6 bases from V and 4 bases from J, with 12 bases in between. The CDR3 is made up of 14 amino acids. In germline, CDR1 is MDHEN, CDR2 SYDVKM. The CDR3: CASRHRALTGELFF. Here the CDR3 DNA reads TGTGCCAGCAGGCACAGGGCCCTCACCGGGGAGCTGTTTTTT.

J is TRBJ2-3 and V is TRBV6-6; 8 nucleotides agree with TRBD2. Trimming took 11 bases from V and 4 from J; bases not matched to a gene: 11. The CDR3 has 14 amino acids. From germline, CDR1 is MNHNY and CDR2 SVGAGI (reference sequence). CDR3 DNA: TGTGCCGGAGCGGGAGCGGGGCTCGCAGATACGCAGTATTTT. It specifies CAGAGAGLADTQYF.